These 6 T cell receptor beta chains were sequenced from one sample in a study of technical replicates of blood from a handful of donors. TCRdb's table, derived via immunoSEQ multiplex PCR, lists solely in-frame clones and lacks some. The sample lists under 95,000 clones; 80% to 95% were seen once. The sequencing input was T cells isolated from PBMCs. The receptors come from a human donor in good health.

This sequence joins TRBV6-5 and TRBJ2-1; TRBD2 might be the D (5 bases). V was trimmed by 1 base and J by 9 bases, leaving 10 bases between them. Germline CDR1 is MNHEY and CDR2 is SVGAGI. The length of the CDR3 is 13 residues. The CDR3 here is CASSYLRGSEQFF. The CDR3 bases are TGTGCCAGCAGTTACTTACGGGGAAGTGAGCAGTTCTTC.

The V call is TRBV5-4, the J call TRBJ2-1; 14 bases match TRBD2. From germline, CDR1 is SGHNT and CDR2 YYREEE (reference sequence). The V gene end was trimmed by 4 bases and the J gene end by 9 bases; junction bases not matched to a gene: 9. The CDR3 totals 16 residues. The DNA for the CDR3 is TGTGCCAGCAGCGCCCCCGGACTAGCGGGAGGAGGTGAGCAGTTCTTC. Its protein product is CASSAPGLAGGGEQFF.

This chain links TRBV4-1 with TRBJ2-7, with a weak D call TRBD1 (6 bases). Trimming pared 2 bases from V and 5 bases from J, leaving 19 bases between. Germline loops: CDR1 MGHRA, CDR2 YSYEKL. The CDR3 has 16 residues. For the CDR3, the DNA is TGCGCCAGCAGCCAATATCCAGTAGGGGGTCGCAACGAGCAGTACTTC. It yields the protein CASSQYPVGGRNEQYF.

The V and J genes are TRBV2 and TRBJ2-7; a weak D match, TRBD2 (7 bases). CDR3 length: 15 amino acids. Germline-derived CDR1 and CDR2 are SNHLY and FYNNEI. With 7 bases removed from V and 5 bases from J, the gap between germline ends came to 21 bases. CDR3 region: CASTGGGGLLHEQYF. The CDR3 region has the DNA TGTGCCAGCACCGGAGGGGGGGGCTTACTTCACGAGCAGTACTTC.

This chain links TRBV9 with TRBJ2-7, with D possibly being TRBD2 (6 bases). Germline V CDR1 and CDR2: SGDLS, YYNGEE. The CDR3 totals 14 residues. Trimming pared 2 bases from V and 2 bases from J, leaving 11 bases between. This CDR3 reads CASSVGGGTYEQYF. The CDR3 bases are TGTGCCAGCAGCGTCGGGGGAGGCACCTACGAGCAGTACTTC.

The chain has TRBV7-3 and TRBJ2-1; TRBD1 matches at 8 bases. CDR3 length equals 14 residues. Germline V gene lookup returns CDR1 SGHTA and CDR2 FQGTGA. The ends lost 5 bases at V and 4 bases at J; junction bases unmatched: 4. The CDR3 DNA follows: TGTGCCAGCAGCAAAGGGGACAGGTACAATGAGCAGTTCTTC. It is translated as CASSKGDRYNEQFF.